This T cell receptor (beta chain) originates from a study of Tregs in tolerant kidney transplant recipients. TCRdb's table, derived via immunoSEQ multiplex PCR, lists solely in-frame clones and lacks some. In all, the sample yields 30,000 or so clones. Looked up from germline, CDR1 is MDHEN and CDR2 is SYDVKM. The V gene end was trimmed by 8 bases and the J gene end by 6 bases; junction bases not matched to a gene: 3. This CDR3 contains 14 residues. Study-level findings and limits: Changing PCR primers prevented nucleotide comparison between some patients' samples. Expanding Tregs on activated donor B cells appeared to best identify donor-specific TCRbeta clones.

Note on this clone: As yet, its antigen is unknown. The read falls 3 residues short of the CDR3 end, and the missing part is taken from the germline J gene.

The TCR was taken from a human donor who received a combined kidney and bone marrow transplant. The source was CD8+ T cells from blood, collected before the transplant. V gene TRBV28 combines with J gene TRBJ2-1; 14 bases fit TRBD2. The CDR3: CASRGLAGANEQFF. Incomplete CDR3 DNA: TGTGCCAGCCGGGGACTAGCGGGAGCCAATGAG. Full variable domain (rest looked up from reference TRBV28 and TRBJ2-1): DVKVTQSSRYLVKRTGEKVFLECVQDMDHENMFWYRQDPGLGLRLIYFSYDVKMKEKGDIPEGYSVSREKKERFSLILESASTNQTSMYLCASRGLAGANEQFFGPGTRLTVL.